The 2 T cell receptor beta chains presented below share a single source sample, sequenced in a study of cytomegalovirus exposure and HLA in healthy donors. PCR was performed using 60 Vbeta and 13 Jbeta primers. Repertoires were generated with immunoSEQ multiplex PCR, while TCRdb's copy carries only in-frame clones and drops some. The sample lists about 190,000 clones; about 87% were seen once. Sequencing was carried out using PBMCs. Receptors originate from a young man in good health and CMV-seronegative.

This chain links TRBV4-2 with TRBJ2-1; TRBD2 aligns across 11 bases. V lost 2 bases and J lost 7; bases outside the gene matches: 10. The germline V gene has CDR1 LGHNA and CDR2 YNFKEQ. The CDR3 has 17 residues. CDR3: CASSQRLAGSFGNEQFF. Here the CDR3 DNA reads TGTGCCAGCAGCCAAAGACTAGCGGGAAGCTTTGGGAATGAGCAGTTCTTC.

J is TRBJ1-5 and V is TRBV6-1, with D possibly being TRBD1 (6 bases). V was cut by 4 bases and J by 2 bases, with 18 bases left in between. The CDR3 extends over 17 amino acids. Germline V CDR1 and CDR2: MNHNS, SASEGT. In nucleotides, the CDR3 is TGTGCCAGCAGTGGGGCCCTAACAGGGATGGGCAATCAGCCCCAGCATTTT. As protein: CASSGALTGMGNQPQHF.